This TCR beta chain was captured by sequencing in a study of TIL therapy for anti-PD-1-resistant metastatic lung cancer (dated by TCRdb to the early 2020s). Notes on the research overall: Tumors were harvested prior to any PD-1/PD-L1 blockade, after which nivolumab was administered to patients, and lymphodepletion, expanded TIL infusion and IL-2 were given to patients who progressed. Enrolled patients had a median age of around 51 years (range about 35-85) and a median tumor PD-L1 proportion score of approximately 6.2%. Most of the cohort had lung adenocarcinoma, several tumors were EGFR-mutant and two were ALK-rearranged, and half of the patients were current or former smokers. A median non-synonymous tumor mutation burden of approximately 1.5 mutations per megabase was determined across the cohort by whole-exome sequencing. Tumor and peripheral blood T cell receptor beta sequencing was used to track clonotypes across tumor, expanded TIL product and serial blood samples. Findings and caveats that apply to the study as a whole: Because the cohort was highly selected, with more treatment-naive, never-smoker and oncogene-addicted patients than is typical, generalizability is limited. Infused TIL clonotypes partially replaced the baseline peripheral repertoire then decayed over months, with no apparent association between persistence and response. The study protocol defined all tumor marker inferences as exploratory.

Of note for this clone: No cognate antigen has been identified for it. No much larger clonotype is one base removed from it; base qualities were not supplied.

The immunoSEQ v3 hsTCRB kit was used to amplify TCR beta CDR3 regions from genomic DNA through bias-controlled multiplex PCR. TCR libraries were sequenced on an Illumina NextSeq 500 to around 2.1 million read pairs for survey level or about 5-6.5 million for deep level. In the authors' own workflow: V, D and J genes were assigned, non-productive sequences were removed, and clonality was reported by immunoSEQ Analyzer software. Repertoires of infused TIL and blood were compared using productive Simpson clonality and the Morisita overlap index of productive TRB rearrangements. The absolute count of a clonotype in blood was estimated by multiplying the lymphocyte count by the CD3+ fraction and by the productive frequency of the clone. Held by TCRdb, this immuneACCESS table contains in-frame sequences only and omits some clones. Under half of the omission traces to an unresolved V gene where checked; the cause of the rest is unknown. D and trimming come from the DNA, and the V and J calls and clone size come from that table. This sample gives tens of thousands of clones in total; 70% to 90% of them show up just once. The top ten clonotypes cover around 5.1% of the sample.

Reading the germline V gene gives CDR1 SGHNT and CDR2 YENEEA. The CDR3 starts with the cysteine, ends with the phenylalanine, and has 14 residues. Left in the record is the CDR3 DNA by itself, 42 bases read in frame from the first base. After removal of 4 bases from V and 4 bases from J, the junction retains 4 bases not matched to a gene. The sample's time point label is to be understood as: pre-treatment sample, taken before nivolumab and TIL therapy. Adults with stage 4 NSCLC were enrolled in a dual-center phase I trial from 2017 to early 2020. The samples were obtained from a phase I trial that was single-arm and open-label and tested tumor-infiltrating lymphocyte therapy combined with nivolumab in advanced non-small cell lung cancer. Blood mononuclear cells were isolated from EDTA tubes by Ficoll gradient and were snap-frozen as pellets, and DNA was extracted with a Qiagen mini-prep kit.

The sample in question was blood, obtained at baseline. The sequence was obtained from a person aged 25 to 85 with non-small cell lung cancer. The rearranged segments are TRBV11-3 and TRBJ2-7; TRBD1 lines up with 10 middle nucleotides. The DNA sequence is TGTGCCAGCAGCTGGGGACAGGGGACGTACGAGCAGTACTTC. It translates as CASSWGQGTYEQYF.